The next 2 T cell receptor beta chains were all read from a single sample in a study of blood T cell repertoires in COVID-19. Data came from immunoSEQ multiplex PCR; TCRdb stores just in-frame clones and leaves some out. The data show some 200,000 clones, roughly 80% seen once. The sequencing sample was made of PBMCs or T cells enriched from blood (not recorded which). The receptor source for this set is a woman aged 40 to 50 with acute COVID-19.

The chain links TRBV24-1 to TRBJ2-5; D uncertain. The CDR3 consists of 15 residues. Per the germline V gene, CDR1 is KGHDR and CDR2 is SFDVKD. The V gene lost 3 bases and the J gene lost 1 base, with 11 bases spanning the gap. The CDR3 DNA follows: TGTGCCACCAGTGATCAAGTGGGCACCCAAGAGACCCAGTACTTC. Its translation: CATSDQVGTQETQYF.

V is TRBV6-1 and J is TRBJ2-3, with 12 bases fitting TRBD2. J lost 4 bases, V lost 1 base, and 6 bases had no gene match. This CDR3 spans 17 amino acids. Germline V gives CDR1 MNHNS, CDR2 SASEGT. DNA of the CDR3: TGTGCCAGCAGTGAAGGTCTAGCGGGGGGGCAGGCAGATACGCAGTATTTT. It yields the protein CASSEGLAGGQADTQYF.